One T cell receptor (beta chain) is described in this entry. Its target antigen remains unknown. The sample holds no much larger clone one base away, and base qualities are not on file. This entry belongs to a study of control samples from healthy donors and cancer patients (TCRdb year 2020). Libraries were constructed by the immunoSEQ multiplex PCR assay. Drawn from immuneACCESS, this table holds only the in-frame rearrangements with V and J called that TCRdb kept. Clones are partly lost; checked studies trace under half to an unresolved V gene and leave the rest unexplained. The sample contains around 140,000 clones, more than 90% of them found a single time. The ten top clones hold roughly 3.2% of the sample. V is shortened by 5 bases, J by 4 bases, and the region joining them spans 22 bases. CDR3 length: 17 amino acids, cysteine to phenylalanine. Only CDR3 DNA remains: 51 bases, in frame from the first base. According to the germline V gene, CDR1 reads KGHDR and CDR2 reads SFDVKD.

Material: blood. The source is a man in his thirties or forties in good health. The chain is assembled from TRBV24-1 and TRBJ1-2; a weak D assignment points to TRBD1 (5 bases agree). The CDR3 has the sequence CATSALSRTTDPYGYTF. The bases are TGTGCCACCAGTGCGTTGTCACGGACAACGGATCCCTATGGCTACACCTTC.